The clone carrying this T cell receptor (beta chain) came up a few times. No antigen is known for it. Individual cDNA molecules were tagged with unique molecular identifiers. TCRdb re-derived calls from the 5' RACE reads in MiXCR, one entry per CDR3 protein. The table has 75,000 to 90,000 distinct CDR3 sequences, about 16% seen once. The data stem from a study of early T cells in non-severe SARS-CoV-2 infection. Overall study results and limits: VDJdb matching, biased toward anti-spike CD8 responses, missed private and CD4 specificities.

The source material was whole blood. This sequence was found in an adult who was a healthcare worker with PCR-confirmed SARS-CoV-2 infection or an uninfected control (not recorded which).

The CDR3 sequence: CASLKALGEKLFF. CDR3 in DNA: TGTGCCAGCCTAAAGGCTCTCGGAGAAAAACTGTTTTTT. The chain uses TRBV6-1 and TRBJ1-4; D remains unclear. Looked up from germline, CDR1 is MNHNS and CDR2 is SASEGT. V lost 8 bases, J lost 8 bases, and 15 bases lay in between. This CDR3 contains 13 residues.